This entry concerns a single T cell receptor beta chain. This record comes from a study of blood T cell repertoires in COVID-19. Overall study context: Acute and convalescent COVID-19 specimens originated in the United States, Italy and Spain. Sample material is recorded as cDNA or gDNA derived from T cells, B-cell-depleted T cells, or PBMCs.

Per the original data handling: Reference gene primer amplification gave estimated nucleated cell counts. Clones were sequenced by immunoSEQ multiplex PCR, and TCRdb holds only the in-frame ones, with some missing. The V and J calls and clone size come from that table; D and trimming were worked out from the DNA. Seen here are 150,000 to 200,000 clones, around 91% observed once, and the top ten hold approximately 0.64%. Germline V gene data show CDR1 as MDHEN and CDR2 as SYDVKM. V lost 2 bases and J lost 0, with 7 bases in between. CDR3 size: 15 residues. The sample was peripheral blood. The clonotype originates from a man in his forties or fifties with acute or convalescent COVID-19. The gene calls are TRBV28 and TRBJ2-2; D is uncertain. In DNA, the CDR3 is TGTGCCAGCAGTTTACCCGGGTCGAACACCGGGGAGCTGTTTTTT. Translated, it gives CASSLPGSNTGELFF.